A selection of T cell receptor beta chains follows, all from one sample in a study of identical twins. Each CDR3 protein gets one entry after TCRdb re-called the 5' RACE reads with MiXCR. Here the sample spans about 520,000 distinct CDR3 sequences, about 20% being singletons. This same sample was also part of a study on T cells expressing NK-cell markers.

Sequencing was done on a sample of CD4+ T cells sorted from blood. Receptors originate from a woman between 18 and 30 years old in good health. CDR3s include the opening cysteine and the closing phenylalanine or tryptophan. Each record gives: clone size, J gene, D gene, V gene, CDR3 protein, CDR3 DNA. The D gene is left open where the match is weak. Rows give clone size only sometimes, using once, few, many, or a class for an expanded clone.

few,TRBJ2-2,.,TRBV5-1,CASRRLNTGELFF,TGCGCCAGCAGGCGGCTAAACACCGGGGAGCTGTTTTTT
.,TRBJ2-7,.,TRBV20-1,CSAQTPQGGEQYF,TGCAGTGCTCAGACCCCACAGGGAGGCGAGCAGTACTTC
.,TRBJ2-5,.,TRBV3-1,CASSPRPRWETQYF,TGTGCCAGCAGCCCCCGGCCCAGGTGGGAGACCCAGTACTTC
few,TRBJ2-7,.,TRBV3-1,CASSQAPPAESSYEQYF,TGTGCCAGCAGCCAAGCTCCCCCCGCTGAGAGCTCCTACGAGCAGTACTTC
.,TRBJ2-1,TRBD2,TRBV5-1,CASSPARGLAGGRNEQFF,TGCGCCAGCAGCCCCGCCCGGGGACTAGCGGGGGGCAGGAATGAGCAGTTCTTC
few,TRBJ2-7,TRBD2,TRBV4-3,CASSQMIAGGNEQYF,TGCGCCAGCAGCCAAATGATAGCGGGAGGGAACGAGCAGTACTTC
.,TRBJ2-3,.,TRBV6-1,CASSERARDTQYF,TGTGCCAGCAGTGAACGGGCGCGAGATACGCAGTATTTT
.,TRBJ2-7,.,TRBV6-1,CASIPFGGRGGDEQYF,TGTGCCAGCATTCCCTTCGGGGGCCGAGGGGGGGACGAGCAGTACTTC
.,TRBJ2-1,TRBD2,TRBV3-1,CASSQKAGVNNEQFF,TGTGCCAGCAGCCAAAAAGCGGGAGTGAACAATGAGCAGTTCTTC
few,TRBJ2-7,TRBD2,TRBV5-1,CASSSAGEVEQYF,TGCGCCAGCAGCTCCGCGGGAGAGGTCGAGCAGTACTTC
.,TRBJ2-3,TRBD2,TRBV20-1,CSANGLGGADTQYF,TGCAGTGCAAACGGACTAGGTGGAGCAGATACGCAGTATTTT
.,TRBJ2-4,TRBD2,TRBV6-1,CASKLAGQNIQYF,TGTGCCAGCAAACTAGCGGGGCAAAACATTCAGTACTTC
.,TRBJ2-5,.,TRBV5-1,CASSLVSYQETQYF,TGCGCCAGCAGCTTGGTCTCGTACCAAGAGACCCAGTACTTC
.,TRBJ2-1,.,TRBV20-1,CSASGGAHEQFF,TGCAGTGCTAGCGGGGGTGCCCATGAGCAGTTCTTC
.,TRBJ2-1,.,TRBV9,CASSVAWTNEQFF,TGTGCCAGCAGCGTAGCGTGGACCAATGAGCAGTTCTTC
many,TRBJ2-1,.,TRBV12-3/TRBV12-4,CASSFHSGYNEQFF,TGTGCCAGCAGTTTTCACTCGGGATACAATGAGCAGTTCTTC
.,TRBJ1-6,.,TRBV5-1,CASSFGEGHSPLHF,TGCGCCAGCAGCTTCGGGGAGGGGCATTCACCCCTCCACTTT
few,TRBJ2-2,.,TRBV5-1,CASSPRESGELFF,TGCGCCAGCAGCCCGAGGGAGTCCGGGGAGCTGTTTTTT
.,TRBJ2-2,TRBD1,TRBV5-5,CASTLRGPTVTGELFF,TGTGCCAGCACCCTAAGGGGGCCCACGGTCACCGGGGAGCTGTTTTTT
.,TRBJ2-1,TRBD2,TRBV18,CASSPLTSGFYNEQFF,TGTGCCAGCTCACCACTGACTAGCGGCTTCTACAATGAGCAGTTCTTC
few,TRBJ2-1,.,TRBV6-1,CASSRSAAYNEQFF,TGTGCCAGCAGTCGCAGTGCTGCCTACAATGAGCAGTTCTTC
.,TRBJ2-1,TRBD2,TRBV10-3,CAIKETSGRALSYNEQFF,TGTGCCATCAAAGAGACTAGCGGGAGGGCCCTTTCCTACAATGAGCAGTTCTTC
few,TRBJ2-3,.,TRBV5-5,CASSPGASTDTQYF,TGTGCCAGCAGCCCGGGGGCTAGCACAGATACGCAGTATTTT
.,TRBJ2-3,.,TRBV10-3,CAITSGGDTQYF,TGTGCCATCACTTCCGGCGGAGATACGCAGTATTTT
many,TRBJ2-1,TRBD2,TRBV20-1,CSAIGVSGGNNEQFF,TGCAGTGCTATCGGTGTTAGCGGGGGGAACAATGAGCAGTTCTTC
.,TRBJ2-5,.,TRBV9,CASSGRLNQETQYF,TGTGCCAGCAGCGGAAGACTTAATCAAGAGACCCAGTACTTC
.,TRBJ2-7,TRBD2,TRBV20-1,CSALVREAYEQYF,TGCAGTGCCCTAGTGCGGGAGGCCTACGAGCAGTACTTC
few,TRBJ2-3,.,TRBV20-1,CSAFVRPDTQYF,TGCAGTGCTTTCGTCCGCCCAGATACGCAGTATTTT
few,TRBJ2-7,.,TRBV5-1,CASSLAGGTSSYEQYF,TGCGCCAGCAGCTTGGCCGGGGGTACTAGCTCCTACGAGCAGTACTTC
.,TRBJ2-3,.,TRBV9,CASSLEVVSSPYF,TGTGCCAGCAGCTTGGAGGTCGTCTCCTCCCCCTATTTT
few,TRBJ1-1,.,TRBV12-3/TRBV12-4,CASSWRQSTEAFF,TGTGCCAGCAGTTGGCGGCAGAGCACTGAAGCTTTCTTT
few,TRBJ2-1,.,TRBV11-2,CASSPGWDPSVQWAYNEQFF,TGTGCCAGCAGCCCAGGTTGGGACCCGTCGGTTCAATGGGCCTACAATGAGCAGTTCTTC
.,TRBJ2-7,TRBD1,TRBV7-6,CASSLADREYYEQYF,TGTGCCAGCAGCTTAGCGGACAGGGAATACTACGAGCAGTACTTC
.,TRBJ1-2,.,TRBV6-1,CASRHRDHYGYTF,TGTGCCAGCAGACACAGGGACCACTATGGCTACACCTTC
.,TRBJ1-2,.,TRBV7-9,CASSLTPGSGKDYGYTF,TGTGCCAGCAGCTTAACCCCGGGCAGCGGAAAGGACTATGGCTACACCTTC
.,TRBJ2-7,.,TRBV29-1,CSVGRDYEQYF,TGCAGCGTTGGGAGGGACTACGAGCAGTACTTC
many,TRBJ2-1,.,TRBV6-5,CASSYSNSLPTYNEQFF,TGTGCCAGCAGTTACTCGAACAGCCTACCTACCTACAATGAGCAGTTCTTC
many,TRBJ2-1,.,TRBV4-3,CASSQGGTAGLDEQFF,TGCGCCAGCAGCCAAGGGGGGACGGCCGGCCTTGATGAGCAGTTCTTC
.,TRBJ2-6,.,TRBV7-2,CASSPWTRLSGANVLTF,TGTGCCAGCAGCCCCTGGACGAGACTCTCTGGGGCCAACGTCCTGACTTTC
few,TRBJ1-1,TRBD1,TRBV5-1,CASSSLPLGQAFEAFF,TGCGCCAGCAGCTCTCTCCCCCTTGGACAGGCGTTTGAAGCTTTCTTT
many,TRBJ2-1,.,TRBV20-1,CSASPTGHNEQFF,TGCAGTGCCAGTCCGACCGGGCACAATGAGCAGTTCTTC
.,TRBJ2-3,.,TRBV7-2,CASSLVGRGITDTQYF,TGTGCCAGCAGCTTAGTTGGTAGGGGGATCACAGATACGCAGTATTTT
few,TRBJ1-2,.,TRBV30,CACLRGATAYGYTF,TGTGCCTGCCTGAGGGGGGCCACCGCCTATGGCTACACCTTC